These 19 T cell receptor beta chains were all obtained from the same sample, sequenced in a study of regulatory T cells in long-lasting Graves disease (TCRdb year 2021). Library preparation employed multiplex PCR. TCRdb names Illumina HiSeq 4000 as the instrument used. TCR beta libraries were built with iRepertoire HTBI primers and Arm-PCR amplification of CDR3 regions. The public reads were run again by TCRdb, first through fastp at Q25 and then through MiXCR, and only productive beta chains were kept. Each entry merges the rows of one CDR3 protein and shows their most common DNA and genes. The sample records about 340,000 distinct CDR3 sequences, around a fifth of which are singletons. The top ten hold just under 30% of the sample. Explained via the paper, the time point label denotes: persistent/refractory GD, antithyroid drugs over 5 years with positive TRAb. For both TCR sequencing and RNA sequencing, RNA was extracted from PBMCs using TRIzol.

The sample consisted of peripheral blood mononuclear cells (PBMCs), taken when the disease was refractory, from a patient treated with antithyroid drugs. These receptors came from a female donor with Graves disease.

The chain joins TRBV19 to TRBJ2-6; the D is unclear. The CDR3 loop spans 13 amino acids. Germline loops: CDR1 LNHDA, CDR2 SQIVND (reference sequence). CDR3 bases: TGTGCAACTCGTAGGGCTGGGGCCAACGTCCTGACTTTC. This codes for CATRRAGANVLTF. The full variable domain, rest sourced from reference TRBV19 and TRBJ2-6, is DGGITQSPKYLFRKEGQNVTLSCEQNLNHDAMYWYRQDPGQGLRLIYYSQIVNDFQKGDIAEGYSVSREKKESFPLTVTSAQKNPTAFYLCATRRAGANVLTFGAGSRLTVL.

This clonotype was found many times. The rearrangement links TRBV6-5 to TRBJ2-1; no clear D. CDR1 is MNHEY, CDR2 SVGAGI, per germline. Trimming took 0 bases from V and 8 from J, leaving 8 bases between them. The CDR3 contains 13 residues. CDR3 in DNA: TGTGCCAGCAGTTACTCCGGCGTGGATGAGCAGTTCTTC. Translated, it gives CASSYSGVDEQFF.

V gene TRBV7-9 combines with J gene TRBJ2-3; 11 bases map to TRBD2. The CDR3 extends over 16 amino acids. CDR1 SEHNR and CDR2 FQNEAQ come from the germline V gene (reference sequence). J lost 6 bases, V lost 5 bases, and 10 bases had no gene match. CDR3 in DNA: TGTGCCAGCAGCCCCGGCGTAGCGGGAGGGTGGGATACGCAGTATTTT. As protein: CASSPGVAGGWDTQYF. Variable domain in full (rest from reference TRBV7-9 and TRBJ2-3): DTGVSQNPRHKITKRGQNVTFRCDPISEHNRLYWYRQTLGQGPEFLTYFQNEAQLEKSRLLSDRFSAERPKGSFSTLEIQRTEQGDSAMYLCASSPGVAGGWDTQYFGPGTRLTVL.

This chain links TRBV4-1 with TRBJ2-7, with D possibly being TRBD1 (6 bases). The CDR3 runs 15 residues. Germline CDR1 reads MGHRA; CDR2 reads YSYEKL. The ends were cut back, 4 bases at V and 1 base at J, with 14 bases in the middle. Written as DNA, the CDR3 is TGCGCCAGCAGCCCCATGGGGGCAGGGTCCTACGAGCAGTACTTC. Translated, it gives CASSPMGAGSYEQYF.

This clonotype has at least ten counts. The chain carries TRBV29-1 and TRBJ1-5; 8 nucleotides match TRBD1. CDR1 and CDR2 from the germline V gene are SQVTM and ANQGSEA. Losses at the gene ends were 6 bases for V and 6 bases for J; bases not matched to a gene: 10. This CDR3 comprises 14 residues. The CDR3 DNA follows: TGCAGCGTGGCACAGGGGGGGATCCGTCAGCCCCAGCATTTT. Protein product: CSVAQGGIRQPQHF.

This clonotype was observed many times. The rearrangement uses TRBV7-2 and TRBJ1-2; 10 bases line up with TRBD1. Germline CDR1 SGHTA, CDR2 FQGNSA. This CDR3 is built from 15 residues. The J segment lost 7 bases and the V segment lost 4 bases, leaving 9 bases of the junction unmatched. The CDR3, as DNA: TGTGCCAGCAGCTCCCTAGGGACAGGGGTGGCTGGCTACACCTTC. Protein product: CASSSLGTGVAGYTF.

The V gene is TRBV20-1, the J gene TRBJ1-4; D gene unclear. From germline, CDR1 is DFQATT and CDR2 SNEGSKA (reference sequence). The CDR3 consists of 15 residues. V dropped 3 bases and J dropped 5 bases, with 16 bases sitting between them. As DNA, the CDR3 is TGCAGTGCTAGCCGACAACCGGGCCTAAATGAAAAACTGTTTTTT. Protein sequence: CSASRQPGLNEKLFF.

The chain has TRBV11-2 and TRBJ2-7; TRBD1 agrees at 7 bases. The germline CDR1 and CDR2 sequences are SGHAT and FQNNGV. The trim removed 8 bases at V and 0 bases at J, leaving 10 bases unmatched. This CDR3 region has 15 residues. The CDR3 sequence is CASSRQGLSSYEQYF. CDR3 sequence (DNA): TGTGCCAGCTCGAGACAGGGTCTGAGCTCCTACGAGCAGTACTTC.

This clonotype occurred many times. The chain combines TRBV12-3 or TRBV12-4 with TRBJ1-4; 7 nucleotides align to TRBD1. The ends lost 5 bases at V and 8 bases at J; junction bases unmatched: 11. CDR3 size: 15 residues. CDR3 loop: CASSSPTGREEKLFF. DNA for the CDR3: TGTGCCAGCAGTAGCCCGACAGGGAGGGAAGAAAAACTGTTTTTT.

This clonotype has a handful of counts. The chain couples TRBV6-5 to TRBJ1-6, with 7 positions matching TRBD1. The CDR3 length is 15 residues. Germline V gene data show CDR1 as MNHEY and CDR2 as SVGAGI. Trimming removed 0 bases from V and 10 bases from J; junction bases left unmatched: 6. CDR3: CASSYSDRVGSPLHF. The CDR3 coding sequence is TGTGCCAGCAGTTACTCAGACAGGGTTGGGTCACCCCTCCACTTT.

This chain connects TRBV4-2 to TRBJ2-7; 8 bases line up with TRBD1. Germline V gene data show CDR1 as LGHNA and CDR2 as YNFKEQ. J was trimmed by 7 bases and V by 2 bases; bases with no gene match: 13. There are 16 residues in the CDR3. In DNA, the CDR3 is TGTGCCAGCAGCCAATCCCGGACAGGGTACAACAGGGAGCAGTACTTC. It is translated as CASSQSRTGYNREQYF.

A few counts support this clonotype. The genes are TRBV12-3 or TRBV12-4 and TRBJ1-2; the match to TRBD1 covers 8 bases. Losses at the gene ends were 6 bases for V and 8 bases for J; bases not matched to a gene: 8. This CDR3 spans 13 amino acids. CDR3 region: CASSRRGLSGYTF. The CDR3 DNA reads as TGTGCCAGCAGCCGCAGGGGGCTTAGCGGCTACACCTTC.

The J gene is TRBJ1-5, the V gene TRBV20-1; weak D call: TRBD1 (6 bases). CDR3 length equals 18 residues. Deletions cut 6 bases from V and 0 bases from J, with 24 bases between. Germline assignment: CDR1 DFQATT and CDR2 SNEGSKA (reference sequence). For the CDR3, the DNA is TGCAGTGCAAAGGAAGCGGGGGGCTTTCTTTATAGCAATCAGCCCCAGCATTTT. Protein: CSAKEAGGFLYSNQPQHF.

With regard to this clonotype: Since a much larger clone is just one base distant, this may be a read error. Given the absence of the conserved phenylalanine or tryptophan at the CDR3 end, a read error is likely. The rearrangement joins TRBV24-1 to TRBJ1-6; a weak D match, TRBD1 (6 bases). Per the germline V gene, CDR1 is KGHDR and CDR2 is SFDVKD. This CDR3 is built from 14 residues. Trimming cost V 9 bases and J 5 bases, with 13 bases left between them. This CDR3 is CATPTGGNNSPLHL. The CDR3 DNA reads as TGTGCCACCCCCACTGGGGGCAATAATTCACCCCTCCACCTT.

This clonotype was seen many times. J is TRBJ1-5 and V is TRBV6-2 or TRBV6-3, with 8 bases that match TRBD1. The CDR3 loop spans 16 amino acids. Germline loops: CDR1 MNHEY, CDR2 SVGEGT. The J segment lost 2 bases and the V segment lost 6 bases, leaving 9 bases of the junction unmatched. CDR3 DNA: TGTGCCAGCAGCACCTGGTCAGGGGGCGGCAATCAGCCCCAGCATTTT. Its protein product is CASSTWSGGGNQPQHF.

The chain has TRBV5-1 and TRBJ1-1; D unclear. Germline loops: CDR1 SGHRS, CDR2 YFSETQ. This CDR3 has 17 amino acids. The V gene lost 4 bases and the J gene lost 3 bases, with 22 bases spanning the gap. CDR3 sequence: CASSLAGRKRFDTEAFF. Written as DNA, the CDR3 is TGCGCCAGCAGCCTGGCGGGCAGAAAGAGGTTTGACACTGAAGCTTTCTTT.

This clonotype was seen a few times. The chain has TRBV4-2 and TRBJ1-2, with D perhaps matching TRBD1 (6 bases). The germline CDR1 and CDR2 sequences are LGHNA and YNFKEQ. V was shortened by 1 base and J by 7 bases, with 16 bases between the two germline ends. The CDR3 has 15 residues. The CDR3 sequence is CASSQVVTGRRGYTF. The CDR3 DNA reads as TGTGCCAGCAGCCAAGTGGTAACAGGGCGGCGTGGCTACACCTTC.

This clonotype was detected ten times or more. This chain joins TRBV7-2 and TRBJ2-5; 15 bases line up with TRBD2. This CDR3 region has 17 residues. The V and J ends lost 4 bases and 5 bases, in that order; junction bases with no gene match: 8. Germline lookup yields CDR1 SGHTA and CDR2 FQGNSA. The CDR3 loop reads CASSSGTSGGFLETQYF. CDR3 DNA sequence: TGTGCCAGCAGCTCCGGGACTAGCGGGGGGTTCCTTGAGACCCAGTACTTC.

This clonotype was detected only a few times. V and J are TRBV14 and TRBJ2-2; D is undetermined. Germline CDR1 reads SGHDN; CDR2 reads FVKESK. The ends were cut back, 4 bases at V and 0 bases at J, with 9 bases in the middle. This CDR3 is built from 15 residues. The DNA of the CDR3 is TGTGCCAGCAGCCGCGGTTCTACGAACACCGGGGAGCTGTTTTTT. Its protein is CASSRGSTNTGELFF.